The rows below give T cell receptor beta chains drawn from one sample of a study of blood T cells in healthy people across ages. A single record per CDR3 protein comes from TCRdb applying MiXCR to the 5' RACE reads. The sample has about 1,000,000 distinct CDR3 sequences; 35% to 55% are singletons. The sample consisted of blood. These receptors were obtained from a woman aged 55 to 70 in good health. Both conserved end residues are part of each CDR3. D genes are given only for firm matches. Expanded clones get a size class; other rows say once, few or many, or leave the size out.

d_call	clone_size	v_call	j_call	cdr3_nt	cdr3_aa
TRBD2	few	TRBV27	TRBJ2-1	TGTGCCAGCAGTCCGACCGGGACTAGCGGGAGAGATGAGCAGTTCTTC	CASSPTGTSGRDEQFF
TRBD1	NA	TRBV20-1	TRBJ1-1	TGCAGTGCTAGCCCCCGATCCGACAGGGGGGAAGCTTTCTTT	CSASPRSDRGEAFF
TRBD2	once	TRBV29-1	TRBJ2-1	TGCGGCGGGGGGCGGGAGGCCAACCAGAATGAGCAGTTCTTC	CGGGREANQNEQFF
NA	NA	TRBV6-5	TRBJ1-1	TGTGCCAGCTGGCTCCAAGGTGACGCTTTCTTT	CASWLQGDAFF
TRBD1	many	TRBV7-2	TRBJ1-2	TGTGCCAGCAGCCGGGACAGCTATGGCTACACCTTC	CASSRDSYGYTF
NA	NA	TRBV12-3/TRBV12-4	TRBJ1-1	TGTGCCAGCAGTCCGGCCGGGGGTGGTACTGAAGCTTTCTTT	CASSPAGGGTEAFF
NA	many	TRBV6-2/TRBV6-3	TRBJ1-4	TGTGCCAGCAACCCCGACAGGAACGCTGAAAAACTGTTTTTT	CASNPDRNAEKLFF
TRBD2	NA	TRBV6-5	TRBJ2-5	TGTGCCAGCAGGTCCGGGACTAGCGGGGGTCCTGAGACCCAGTACTTC	CASRSGTSGGPETQYF
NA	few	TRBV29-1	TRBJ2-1	TGCAGCGTTGGGCGGCGGGGGCACAATGAGCAGTTCTTC	CSVGRRGHNEQFF
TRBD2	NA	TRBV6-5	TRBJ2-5	TGTGCCAGCAGCTCCCGGACTAGCAACATAGAGACCCAGTACTTC	CASSSRTSNIETQYF
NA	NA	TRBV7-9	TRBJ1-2	TGTGCCAGCAGCTTAGGGCAGGGCCATAACTATGGCTACACCTTC	CASSLGQGHNYGYTF
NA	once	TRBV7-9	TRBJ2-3	TGTGCCAGCAGCTTAGGTACCAGGGAAGATACGCAGTATTTT	CASSLGTREDTQYF
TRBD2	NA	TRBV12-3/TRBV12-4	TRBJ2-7	TGTGCCAGCACCGGGACTAGCGGTACCTACGAGCAGTACTTC	CASTGTSGTYEQYF
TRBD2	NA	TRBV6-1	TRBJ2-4	TGTGCCAGCAGTGATAGACTAGCGGGAATCAAAAACATTCAGTACTTC	CASSDRLAGIKNIQYF
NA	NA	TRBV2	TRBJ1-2	TGTGCCAGCACGGACGGGGACCTCTATGGCTACACCTTC	CASTDGDLYGYTF
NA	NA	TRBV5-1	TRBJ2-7	TGCGCCAGCAGCCTTAGAACTAACTACGAGCAGTACTTC	CASSLRTNYEQYF
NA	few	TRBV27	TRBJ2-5	TGTGCCAGCACGGACAGAAAAGAGACCCAGTACTTC	CASTDRKETQYF
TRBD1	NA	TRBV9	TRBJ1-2	TGTGCCAGCAGCCTAGGGACAGGGGGCTGGAACTATGGCTACACCTTC	CASSLGTGGWNYGYTF
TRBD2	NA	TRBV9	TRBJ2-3	TGTGCCAGCAGCGGACTAGCGGGAGTGGCAGATACGCAGTATTTT	CASSGLAGVADTQYF
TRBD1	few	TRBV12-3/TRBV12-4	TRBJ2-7	TGTGCCAGCAATCACCGGGACAGGCCCTACGAGCAGTACTTC	CASNHRDRPYEQYF
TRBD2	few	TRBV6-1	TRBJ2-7	TGTGCCAGCAGGACACAACTAGCGGGAGGAATCTACGAGCAGTACTTC	CASRTQLAGGIYEQYF
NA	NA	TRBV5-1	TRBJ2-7	TGCGCCAGCGGACTAGGCAGGGGCATATCCTACGAGCAGTACTTC	CASGLGRGISYEQYF
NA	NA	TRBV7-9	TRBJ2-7	TGTGCCAGCAGCTTAAGGATTAACCACTACGAGCAGTACTTC	CASSLRINHYEQYF
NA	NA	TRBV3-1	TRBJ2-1	TGTGCCAGCAGCCCCGACTTGACCCCCTACAATGAGCAGTTCTTC	CASSPDLTPYNEQFF
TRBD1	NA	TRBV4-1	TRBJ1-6	TGCGCCAGCAGCCAACCGGGACAGGGTTCACCCCTCCACTTT	CASSQPGQGSPLHF
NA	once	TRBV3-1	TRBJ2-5	TGTGCCAGCAGCCGAGACTCGGGGGAATTCGGAGAGACCCAGTACTTC	CASSRDSGEFGETQYF
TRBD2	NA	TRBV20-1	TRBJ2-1	TGCAGTGCTAGAGATAGGGCGGGAGGGCGAATCTCCTACAATGAGCAGTTCTTC	CSARDRAGGRISYNEQFF
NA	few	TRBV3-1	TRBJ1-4	TGTGCCAGCAGCCAATCTGGGGAAAAACTGTTTTTT	CASSQSGEKLFF
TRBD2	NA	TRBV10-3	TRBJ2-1	TGTGCCATCAGTACCACTAGCGGGGCCAGCTCCTACAATGAGCAGTTCTTC	CAISTTSGASSYNEQFF
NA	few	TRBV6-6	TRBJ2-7	TGTGCCAGCAGTCCCGCAGGGATCTACGAGCAGTACTTC	CASSPAGIYEQYF
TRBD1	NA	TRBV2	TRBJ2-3	TGTGCCAGCAGGGATGGTGGACAGGGAATAGATACGCAGTATTTT	CASRDGGQGIDTQYF
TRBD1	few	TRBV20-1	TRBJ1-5	TGCAGTGCTAGTCCCGACAGGGGTTTTGATCAGCCCCAGCATTTT	CSASPDRGFDQPQHF
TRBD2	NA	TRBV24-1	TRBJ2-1	TGTGCCCCCAATCTTGTGCCTAGCGGAAAAAGCTCCTACAATGAGCAGTTCTTC	CAPNLVPSGKSSYNEQFF
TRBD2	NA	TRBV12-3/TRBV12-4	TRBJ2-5	TGTGCCAGCAGTGCCTATTACCTAAGCGGGAGGGCGAGTGAGACCCAGTACTTC	CASSAYYLSGRASETQYF
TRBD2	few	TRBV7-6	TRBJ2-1	TGTGCCAGCAGCCCGGGACTACGACGGGAGCAGTTCTTC	CASSPGLRREQFF
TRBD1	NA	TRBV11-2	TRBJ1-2	TGTGCCAGCAGCTTAAGAGACAGGGGGCCCGGCTACACCTTC	CASSLRDRGPGYTF
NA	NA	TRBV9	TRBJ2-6	TGTGCCAGCAGCGTAGGCAGGGGTGGCTCTGGGGCCAACGTCCTGACTTTC	CASSVGRGGSGANVLTF
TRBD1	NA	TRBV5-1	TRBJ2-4	TGCGCCAGCAGGTTAGACAGGGGAATAAACATTCAGTACTTC	CASRLDRGINIQYF
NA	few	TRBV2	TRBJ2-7	TGTGCCAGCTTTTCTTACGAGCAGTACTTC	CASFSYEQYF
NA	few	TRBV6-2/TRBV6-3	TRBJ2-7	TGTGCCAGCAGTTACTCGAGTAGTTTGGCTAAAGGTCTCCACGAGCAGTACTTC	CASSYSSSLAKGLHEQYF
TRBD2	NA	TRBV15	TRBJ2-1	TGTGCCACCAGAACCCCGGGACTAGCGGGGAGAGCGGATGAGCAGTTCTTC	CATRTPGLAGRADEQFF
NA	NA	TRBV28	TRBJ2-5	TGTGCCAGCAGTTCCTCCCGGCCCCAAGAGACCCAGTACTTC	CASSSSRPQETQYF
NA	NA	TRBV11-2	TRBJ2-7	TGTGCCAGCAGCTTAGACCCGACTAGCTACGAGCAGTACTTC	CASSLDPTSYEQYF
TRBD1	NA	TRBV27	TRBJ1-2	TGTGCCAGCAGTCCAGGACAGGGGGCACACTATGGCTACACCTTC	CASSPGQGAHYGYTF
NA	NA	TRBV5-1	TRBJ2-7	TGCGCCAGCAGCTTGGCTTCCCTTGGCTTAGTCTACGAGCAGTACTTC	CASSLASLGLVYEQYF
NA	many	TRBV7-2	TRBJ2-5	TGTGCCAGCAGCTTTCCAGCGTCCCAAGAGACCCAGTACTTC	CASSFPASQETQYF
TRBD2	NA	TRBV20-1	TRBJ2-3	TGCAGTGCTCTCCCTTTCAGGGCTAGCGGAAGCACAGATACGCAGTATTTT	CSALPFRASGSTDTQYF
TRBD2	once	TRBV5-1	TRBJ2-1	TGCGCCAGCAGCTCTGGGGCTAGCGGGAGAAGAAGTGAGTTCTTC	CASSSGASGRRSEFF
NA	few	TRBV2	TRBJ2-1	TGTGCCAGCAGCGGCCCAAGAATAGGGATCGGCAATGAGCAGTTCTTC	CASSGPRIGIGNEQFF
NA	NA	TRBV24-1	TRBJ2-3	TGTGCCACCAGTGCCCCTGGAGCCGGGACGGGCCACACAGATACGCAGTATTTT	CATSAPGAGTGHTDTQYF
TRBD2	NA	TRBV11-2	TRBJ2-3	TGTGCCAGCAGCTTAGGGCAGGTTGTCCTAGCGGGGACTAGCACAGATACGCAGTATTTT	CASSLGQVVLAGTSTDTQYF
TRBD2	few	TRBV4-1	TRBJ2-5	TGCGCCAGCACTCCGGGGGGGACTAGCGGGGCGGAATCGTACCAAGAGACCCAGTACTTC	CASTPGGTSGAESYQETQYF
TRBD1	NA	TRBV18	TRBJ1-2	TGTGCCAGCTCAGCGACGGGACAGGGTAGTGGCTACACCTTC	CASSATGQGSGYTF
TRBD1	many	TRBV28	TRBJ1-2	TGTGCCAGCAGCCCCCGACAGGGTGTCTATGGCTACACCTTC	CASSPRQGVYGYTF
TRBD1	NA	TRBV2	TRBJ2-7	TGTGCCAGCAGTCAATCGGGACAGCCGTACGAGCAGTACTTC	CASSQSGQPYEQYF
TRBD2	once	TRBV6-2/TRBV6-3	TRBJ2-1	TGTGCCAGCAGTTATCCGCCGGGACTAGCGGGAGGTGAGCAGTTCTTC	CASSYPPGLAGGEQFF
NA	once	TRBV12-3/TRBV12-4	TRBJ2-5	TGTGCCAGCAGCCCCCTAACCGGGACTCACACCTACGAGCGGTACTTC	CASSPLTGTHTYERYF
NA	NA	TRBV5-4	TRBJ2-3	TGTGCCAGCAGCTCGCCAACTCTAGATACGCAGTATTTT	CASSSPTLDTQYF
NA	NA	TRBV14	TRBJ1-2	TGTGCCAGCAGCCCAACCGTAGCGGCACGGGGCTACACCTTC	CASSPTVAARGYTF
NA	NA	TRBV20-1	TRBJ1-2	TGCAGTGCTAGACAAACAGGGATAGGCGATGGCTACACCTTC	CSARQTGIGDGYTF